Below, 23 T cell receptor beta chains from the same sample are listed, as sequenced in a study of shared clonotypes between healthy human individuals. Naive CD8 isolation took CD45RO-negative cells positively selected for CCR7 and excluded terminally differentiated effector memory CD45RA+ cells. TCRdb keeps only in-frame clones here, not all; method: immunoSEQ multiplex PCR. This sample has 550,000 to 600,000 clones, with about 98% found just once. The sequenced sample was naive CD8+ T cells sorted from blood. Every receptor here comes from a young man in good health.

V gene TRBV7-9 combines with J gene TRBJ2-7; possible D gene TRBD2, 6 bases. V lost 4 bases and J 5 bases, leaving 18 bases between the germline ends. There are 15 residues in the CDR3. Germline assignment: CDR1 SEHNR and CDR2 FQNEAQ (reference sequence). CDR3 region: CASSSRGPKFDEQYF. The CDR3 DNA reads TGTGCCAGCAGCTCGCGGGGACCCAAATTCGACGAGCAGTACTTC.

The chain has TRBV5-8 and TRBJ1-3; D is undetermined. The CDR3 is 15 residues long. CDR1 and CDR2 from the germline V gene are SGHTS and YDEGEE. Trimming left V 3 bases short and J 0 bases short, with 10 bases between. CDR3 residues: CASSWGVGSGNTIYF. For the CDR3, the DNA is TGTGCCAGCAGCTGGGGAGTAGGCTCTGGAAACACCATATATTTT.

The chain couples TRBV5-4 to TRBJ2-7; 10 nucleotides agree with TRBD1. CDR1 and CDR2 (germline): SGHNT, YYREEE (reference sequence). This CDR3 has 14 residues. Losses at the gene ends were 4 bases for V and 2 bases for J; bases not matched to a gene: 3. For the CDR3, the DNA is TGTGCCAGCAGCGGGACAGGGGCAACCTACGAGCAGTACTTC. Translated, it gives CASSGTGATYEQYF.

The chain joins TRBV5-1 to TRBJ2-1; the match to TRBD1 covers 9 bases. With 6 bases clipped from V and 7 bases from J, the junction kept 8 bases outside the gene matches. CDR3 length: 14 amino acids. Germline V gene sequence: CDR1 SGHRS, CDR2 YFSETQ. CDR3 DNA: TGCGCCAGCACCCTGGGACAGGGCCAGAATGAGCAGTTCTTC. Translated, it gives CASTLGQGQNEQFF.

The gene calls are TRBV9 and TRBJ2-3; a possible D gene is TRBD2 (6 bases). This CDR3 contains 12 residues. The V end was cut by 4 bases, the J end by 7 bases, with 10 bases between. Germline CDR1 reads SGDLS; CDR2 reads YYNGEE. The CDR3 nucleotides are TGTGCCAGCAGCCCGGAGGGGAATACGCAGTATTTT. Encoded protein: CASSPEGNTQYF.

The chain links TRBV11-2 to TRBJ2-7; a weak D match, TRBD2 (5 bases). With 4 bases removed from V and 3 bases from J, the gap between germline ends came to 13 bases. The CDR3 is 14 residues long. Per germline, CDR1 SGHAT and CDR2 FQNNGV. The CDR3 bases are TGTGCCAGCAGCTCGTACCGGGGTAACTACGAGCAGTACTTC. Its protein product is CASSSYRGNYEQYF.

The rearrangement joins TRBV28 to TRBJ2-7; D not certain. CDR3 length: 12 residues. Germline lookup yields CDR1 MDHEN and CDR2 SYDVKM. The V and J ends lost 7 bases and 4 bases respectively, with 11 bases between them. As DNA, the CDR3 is TGTGCCAGCACTGGGTCTGGGTACGAGCAGTACTTC. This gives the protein CASTGSGYEQYF. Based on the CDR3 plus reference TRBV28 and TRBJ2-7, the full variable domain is DVKVTQSSRYLVKRTGEKVFLECVQDMDHENMFWYRQDPGLGLRLIYFSYDVKMKEKGDIPEGYSVSREKKERFSLILESASTNQTSMYLCASTGSGYEQYFGPGTRLTVT.

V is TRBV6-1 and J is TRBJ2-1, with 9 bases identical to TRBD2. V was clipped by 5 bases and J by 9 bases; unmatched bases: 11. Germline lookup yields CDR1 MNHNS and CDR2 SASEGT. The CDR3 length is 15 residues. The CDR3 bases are TGTGCCAGCAGTCTTAGCGGGAGCTTCCTTCGTGAGCAGTTCTTC. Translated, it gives CASSLSGSFLREQFF.

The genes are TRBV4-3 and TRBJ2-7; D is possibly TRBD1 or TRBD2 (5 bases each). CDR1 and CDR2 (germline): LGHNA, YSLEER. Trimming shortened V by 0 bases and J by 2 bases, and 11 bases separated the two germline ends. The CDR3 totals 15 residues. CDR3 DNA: TGCGCCAGCAGCCAAGATGCCCGGGGCCCCTACGAGCAGTACTTC. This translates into CASSQDARGPYEQYF.

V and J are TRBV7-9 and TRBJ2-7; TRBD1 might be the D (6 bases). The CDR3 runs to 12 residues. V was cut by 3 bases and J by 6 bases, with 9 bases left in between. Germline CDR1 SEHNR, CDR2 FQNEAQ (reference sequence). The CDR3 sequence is CASSFWGREQYF. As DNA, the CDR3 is TGTGCCAGCAGCTTCTGGGGGCGCGAGCAGTACTTC.

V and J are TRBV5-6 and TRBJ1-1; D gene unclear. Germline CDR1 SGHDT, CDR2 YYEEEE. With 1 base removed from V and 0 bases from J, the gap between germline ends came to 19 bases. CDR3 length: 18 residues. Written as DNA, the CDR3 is TGTGCCAGCAGCTTGTTTCTCCGATCCGGGAACTTGAACACTGAAGCTTTCTTT. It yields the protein CASSLFLRSGNLNTEAFF.

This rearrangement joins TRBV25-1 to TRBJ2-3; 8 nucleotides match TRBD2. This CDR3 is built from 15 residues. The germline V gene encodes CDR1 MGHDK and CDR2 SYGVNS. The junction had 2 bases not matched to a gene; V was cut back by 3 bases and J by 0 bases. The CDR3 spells CASSDGLASTDTQYF. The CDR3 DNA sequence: TGTGCCAGCAGTGATGGACTAGCAAGCACAGATACGCAGTATTTT.

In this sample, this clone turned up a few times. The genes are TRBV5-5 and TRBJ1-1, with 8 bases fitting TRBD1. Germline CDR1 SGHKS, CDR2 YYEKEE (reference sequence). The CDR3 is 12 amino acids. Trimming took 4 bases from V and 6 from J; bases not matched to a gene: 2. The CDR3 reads CASSPGGPEAFF. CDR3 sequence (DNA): TGTGCCAGCAGCCCAGGGGGCCCTGAAGCTTTCTTT.

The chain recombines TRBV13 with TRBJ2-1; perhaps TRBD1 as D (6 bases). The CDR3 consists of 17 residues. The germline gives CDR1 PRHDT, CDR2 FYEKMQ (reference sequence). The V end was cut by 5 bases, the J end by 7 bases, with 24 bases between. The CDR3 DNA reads TGTGCCAGCAGCCCCACCTTGGTGGGAGTCGGGACAAATGAGCAGTTCTTC. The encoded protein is CASSPTLVGVGTNEQFF.

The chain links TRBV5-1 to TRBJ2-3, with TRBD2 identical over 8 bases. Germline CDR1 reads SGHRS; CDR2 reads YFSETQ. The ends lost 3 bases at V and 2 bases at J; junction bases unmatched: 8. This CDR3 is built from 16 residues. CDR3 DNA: TGCGCCAGCAGCTCGATGCGGGAGGCCCTCACAGATACGCAGTATTTT. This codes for CASSSMREALTDTQYF. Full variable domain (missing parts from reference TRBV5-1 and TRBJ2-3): KAGVTQTPRYLIKTRGQQVTLSCSPISGHRSVSWYQQTPGQGLQFLFEYFSETQRNKGNFPGRFSGRQFSNSRSEMNVSTLELGDSALYLCASSSMREALTDTQYFGPGTRLTVL.

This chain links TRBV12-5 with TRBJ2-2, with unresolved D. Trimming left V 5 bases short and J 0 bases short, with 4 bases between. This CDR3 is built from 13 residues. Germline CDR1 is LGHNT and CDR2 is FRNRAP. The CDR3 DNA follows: TGTGCTAGTGGTAGCGCGAACACCGGGGAGCTGTTTTTT. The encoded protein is CASGSANTGELFF.

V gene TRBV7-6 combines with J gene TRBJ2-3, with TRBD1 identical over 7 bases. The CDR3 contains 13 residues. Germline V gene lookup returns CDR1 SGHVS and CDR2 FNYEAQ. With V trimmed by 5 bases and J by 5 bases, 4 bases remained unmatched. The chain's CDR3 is CASSITGVDTQYF. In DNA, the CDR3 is TGTGCCAGCAGCATAACAGGGGTAGATACGCAGTATTTT.

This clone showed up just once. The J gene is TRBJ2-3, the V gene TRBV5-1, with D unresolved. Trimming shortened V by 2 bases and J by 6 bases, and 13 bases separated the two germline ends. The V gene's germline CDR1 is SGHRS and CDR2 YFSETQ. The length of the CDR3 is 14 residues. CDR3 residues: CASSLIGRLDTQYF. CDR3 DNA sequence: TGCGCCAGCAGCTTAATTGGCCGGTTGGATACGCAGTATTTT. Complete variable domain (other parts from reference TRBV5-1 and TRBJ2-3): KAGVTQTPRYLIKTRGQQVTLSCSPISGHRSVSWYQQTPGQGLQFLFEYFSETQRNKGNFPGRFSGRQFSNSRSEMNVSTLELGDSALYLCASSLIGRLDTQYFGPGTRLTVL.

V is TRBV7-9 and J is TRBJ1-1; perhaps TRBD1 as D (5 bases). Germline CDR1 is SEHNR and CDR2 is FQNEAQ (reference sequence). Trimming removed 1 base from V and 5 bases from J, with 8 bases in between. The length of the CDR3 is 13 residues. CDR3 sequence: CASSLGWGTEAFF. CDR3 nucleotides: TGTGCCAGCAGCTTAGGGTGGGGGACTGAAGCTTTCTTT. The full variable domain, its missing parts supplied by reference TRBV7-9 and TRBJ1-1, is DTGVSQNPRHKITKRGQNVTFRCDPISEHNRLYWYRQTLGQGPEFLTYFQNEAQLEKSRLLSDRFSAERPKGSFSTLEIQRTEQGDSAMYLCASSLGWGTEAFFGQGTRLTVV.

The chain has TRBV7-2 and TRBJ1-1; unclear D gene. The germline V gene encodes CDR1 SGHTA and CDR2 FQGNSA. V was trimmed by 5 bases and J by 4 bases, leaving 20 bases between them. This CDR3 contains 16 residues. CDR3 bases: TGTGCCAGCAGCCCAGGATCCCTTAGATGGTCCACTGAAGCTTTCTTT. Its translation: CASSPGSLRWSTEAFF.

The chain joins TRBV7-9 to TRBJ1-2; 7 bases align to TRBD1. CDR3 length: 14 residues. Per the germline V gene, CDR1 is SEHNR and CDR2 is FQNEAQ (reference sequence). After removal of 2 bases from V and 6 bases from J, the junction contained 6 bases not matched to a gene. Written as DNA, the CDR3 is TGTGCCAGCAGCTTACCCCAGGGGGAAAATGGCTACACCTTC. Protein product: CASSLPQGENGYTF.

The CDR3 region is CASSPPDGLEAYEQYF. In nucleotides, the CDR3 is TGTGCCAGCTCACCACCTGACGGGTTGGAAGCCTACGAGCAGTACTTC. The rearrangement uses TRBV18 and TRBJ2-7, with D hard to call. V lost 0 bases, J lost 2 bases, and 14 bases lay in between. The V gene's germline CDR1 is KGHSH and CDR2 LQKENI. The CDR3 extends over 16 amino acids.

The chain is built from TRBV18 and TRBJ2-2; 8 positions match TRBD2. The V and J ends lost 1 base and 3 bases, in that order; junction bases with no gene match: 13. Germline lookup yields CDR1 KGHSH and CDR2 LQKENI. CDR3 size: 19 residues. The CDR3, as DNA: TGTGCCAGCTCACCACTGACTCTCGGGGGGGCGTTGGACACCGGGGAGCTGTTTTTT. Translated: CASSPLTLGGALDTGELFF.